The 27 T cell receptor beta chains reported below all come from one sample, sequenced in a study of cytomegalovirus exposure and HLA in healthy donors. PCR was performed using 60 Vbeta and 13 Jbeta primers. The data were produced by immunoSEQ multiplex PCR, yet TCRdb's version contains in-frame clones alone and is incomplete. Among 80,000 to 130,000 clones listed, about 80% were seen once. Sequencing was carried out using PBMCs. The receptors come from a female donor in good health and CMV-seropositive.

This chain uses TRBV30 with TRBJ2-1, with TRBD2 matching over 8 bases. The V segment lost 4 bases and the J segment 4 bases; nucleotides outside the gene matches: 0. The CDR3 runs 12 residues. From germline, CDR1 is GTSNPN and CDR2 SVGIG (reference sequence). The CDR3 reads CAWTSGYNEQFF. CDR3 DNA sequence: TGTGCCTGGACTAGCGGGTACAATGAGCAGTTCTTC.

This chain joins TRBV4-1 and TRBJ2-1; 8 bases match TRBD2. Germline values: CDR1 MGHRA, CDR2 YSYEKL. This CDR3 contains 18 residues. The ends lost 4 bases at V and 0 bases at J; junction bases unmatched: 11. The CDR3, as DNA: TGCGCCAGCAGCCGACGGGAGGGGGGGCCCAGCTCCTACAATGAGCAGTTCTTC. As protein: CASSRREGGPSSYNEQFF.

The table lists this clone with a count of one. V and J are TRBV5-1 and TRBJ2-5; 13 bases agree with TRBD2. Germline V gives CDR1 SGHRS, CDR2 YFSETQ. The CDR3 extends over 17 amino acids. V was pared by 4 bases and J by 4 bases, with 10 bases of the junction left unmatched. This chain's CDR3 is CASSPRLAGGPGETQYF. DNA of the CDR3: TGCGCCAGCAGCCCCCGACTAGCGGGGGGCCCGGGAGAGACCCAGTACTTC.

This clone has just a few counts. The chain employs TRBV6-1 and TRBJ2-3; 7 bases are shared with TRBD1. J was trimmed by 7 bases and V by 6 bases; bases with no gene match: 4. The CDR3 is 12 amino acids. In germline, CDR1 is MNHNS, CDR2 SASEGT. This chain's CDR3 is CASSLRGYTQYF. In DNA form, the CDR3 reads TGTGCCAGCAGCCTCAGGGGGTATACGCAGTATTTT.

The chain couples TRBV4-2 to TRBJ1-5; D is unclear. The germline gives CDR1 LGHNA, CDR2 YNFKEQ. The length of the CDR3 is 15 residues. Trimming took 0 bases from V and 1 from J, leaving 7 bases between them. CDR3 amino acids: CASSQDEGSNQPQHF. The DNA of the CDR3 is TGTGCCAGCAGCCAAGATGAGGGAAGCAATCAGCCCCAGCATTTT.

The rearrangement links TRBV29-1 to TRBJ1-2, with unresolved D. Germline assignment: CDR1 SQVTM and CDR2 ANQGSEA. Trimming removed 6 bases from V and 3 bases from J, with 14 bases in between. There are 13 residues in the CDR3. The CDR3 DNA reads TGCAGCGTACCCGAGATCCTTCACTATGGCTACACCTTC. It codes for CSVPEILHYGYTF.

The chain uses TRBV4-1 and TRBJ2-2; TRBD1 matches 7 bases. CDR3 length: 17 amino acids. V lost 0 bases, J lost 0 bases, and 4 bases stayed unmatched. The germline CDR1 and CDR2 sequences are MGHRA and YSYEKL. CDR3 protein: CASSQDAQGSNTGELFF. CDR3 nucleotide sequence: TGCGCCAGCAGCCAAGACGCACAGGGGTCGAACACCGGGGAGCTGTTTTTT.

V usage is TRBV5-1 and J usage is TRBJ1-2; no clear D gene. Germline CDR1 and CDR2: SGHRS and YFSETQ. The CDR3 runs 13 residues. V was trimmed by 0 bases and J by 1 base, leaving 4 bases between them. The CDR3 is CASSLDSNYGYTF. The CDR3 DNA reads TGCGCCAGCAGCTTGGACAGTAACTATGGCTACACCTTC.

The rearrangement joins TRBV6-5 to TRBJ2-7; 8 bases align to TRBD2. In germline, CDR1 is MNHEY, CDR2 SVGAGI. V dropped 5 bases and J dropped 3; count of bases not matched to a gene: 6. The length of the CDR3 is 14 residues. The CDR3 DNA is TGTGCCAGCAGTAGGGGGACTAGTAGCTACGAGCAGTACTTC. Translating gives CASSRGTSSYEQYF.

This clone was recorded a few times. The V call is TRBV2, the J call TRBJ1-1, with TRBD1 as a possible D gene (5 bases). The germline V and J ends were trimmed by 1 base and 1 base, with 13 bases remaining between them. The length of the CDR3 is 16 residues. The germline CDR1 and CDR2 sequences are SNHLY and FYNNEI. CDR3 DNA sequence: TGTGCCAGCAGTGAAGTTAGGGGTCGACAGAACACTGAAGCTTTCTTT. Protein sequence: CASSEVRGRQNTEAFF.

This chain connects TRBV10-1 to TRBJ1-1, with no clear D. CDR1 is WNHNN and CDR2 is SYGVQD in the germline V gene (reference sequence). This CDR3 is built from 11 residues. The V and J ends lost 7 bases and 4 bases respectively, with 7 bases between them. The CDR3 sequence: CASTRVTEAFF. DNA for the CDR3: TGCGCCAGCACCCGGGTCACTGAAGCTTTCTTT.

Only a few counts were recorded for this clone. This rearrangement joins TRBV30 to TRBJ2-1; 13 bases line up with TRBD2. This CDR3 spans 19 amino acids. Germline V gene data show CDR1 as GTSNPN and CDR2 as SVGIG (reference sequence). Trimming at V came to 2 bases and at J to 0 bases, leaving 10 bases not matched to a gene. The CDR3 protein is CAWSTWTSGGLSSYNEQFF. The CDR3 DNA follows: TGTGCCTGGAGTACCTGGACTAGCGGGGGCCTAAGCTCCTACAATGAGCAGTTCTTC.

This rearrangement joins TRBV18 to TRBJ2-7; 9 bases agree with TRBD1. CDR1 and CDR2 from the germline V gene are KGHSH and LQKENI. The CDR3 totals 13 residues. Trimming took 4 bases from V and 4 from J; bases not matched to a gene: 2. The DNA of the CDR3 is TGTGCCAGCTCACGGGACAGGGAATACGAGCAGTACTTC. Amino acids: CASSRDREYEQYF.

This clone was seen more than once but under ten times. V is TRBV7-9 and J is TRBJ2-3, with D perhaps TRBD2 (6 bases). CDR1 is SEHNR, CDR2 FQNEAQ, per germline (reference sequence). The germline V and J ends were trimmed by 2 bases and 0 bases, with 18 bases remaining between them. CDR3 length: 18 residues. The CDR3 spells CASSLTPVASASTDTQYF. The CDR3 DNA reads TGTGCCAGCAGCTTAACCCCCGTGGCTAGCGCTAGCACAGATACGCAGTATTTT.

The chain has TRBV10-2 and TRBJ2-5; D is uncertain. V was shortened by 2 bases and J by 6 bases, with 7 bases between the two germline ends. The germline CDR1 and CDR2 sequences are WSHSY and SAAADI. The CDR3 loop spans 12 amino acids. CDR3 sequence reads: CASSERLQTQYF. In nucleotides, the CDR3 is TGCGCCAGCAGTGAGCGACTCCAGACCCAGTACTTC.

In nucleotides, the CDR3 is TGTGCCAGTAGTACCGACGGGGGGCGAAATGGCTACACCTTC. This sequence encodes CASSTDGGRNGYTF. The chain couples TRBV19 to TRBJ1-2; tentative D call: TRBD1 (6 bases). Germline V gene lookup returns CDR1 LNHDA and CDR2 SQIVND (reference sequence). This CDR3 is 14 amino acids long. The V and J ends lost 4 bases and 6 bases respectively, with 15 bases between them.

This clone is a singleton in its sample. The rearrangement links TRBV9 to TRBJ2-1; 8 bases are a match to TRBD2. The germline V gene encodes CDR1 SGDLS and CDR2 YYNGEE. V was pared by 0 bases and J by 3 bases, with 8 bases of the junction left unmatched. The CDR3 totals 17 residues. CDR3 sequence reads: CASSVDPAGALYNEQFF. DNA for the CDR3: TGTGCCAGCAGCGTAGACCCAGCGGGAGCCCTCTACAATGAGCAGTTCTTC. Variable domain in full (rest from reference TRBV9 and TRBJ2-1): DSGVTQTPKHLITATGQRVTLRCSPRSGDLSVYWYQQSLDQGLQFLIQYYNGEERAKGNILERFSAQQFPDLHSELNLSSLELGDSALYFCASSVDPAGALYNEQFFGPGTRLTVL.

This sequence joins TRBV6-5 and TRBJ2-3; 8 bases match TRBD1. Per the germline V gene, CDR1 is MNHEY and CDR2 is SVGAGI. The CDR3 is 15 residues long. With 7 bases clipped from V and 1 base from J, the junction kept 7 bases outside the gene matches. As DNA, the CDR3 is TGTGCCAGCACTAGGGAGACAGGGGGCACAGATACGCAGTATTTT. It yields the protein CASTRETGGTDTQYF.

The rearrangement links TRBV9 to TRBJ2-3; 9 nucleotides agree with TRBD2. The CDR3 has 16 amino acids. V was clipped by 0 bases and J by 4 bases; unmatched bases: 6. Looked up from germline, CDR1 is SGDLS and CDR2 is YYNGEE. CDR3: CASSVGGGRAPDTQYF. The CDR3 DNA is TGTGCCAGCAGCGTAGGGGGCGGGAGGGCCCCAGATACGCAGTATTTT.

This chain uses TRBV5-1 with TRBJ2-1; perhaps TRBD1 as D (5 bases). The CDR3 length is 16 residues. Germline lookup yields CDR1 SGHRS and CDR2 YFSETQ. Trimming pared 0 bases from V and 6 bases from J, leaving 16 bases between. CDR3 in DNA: TGCGCCAGCAGCTTGGTACCCGGACATTCCCCCAATGAGCAGTTCTTC. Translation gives CASSLVPGHSPNEQFF.

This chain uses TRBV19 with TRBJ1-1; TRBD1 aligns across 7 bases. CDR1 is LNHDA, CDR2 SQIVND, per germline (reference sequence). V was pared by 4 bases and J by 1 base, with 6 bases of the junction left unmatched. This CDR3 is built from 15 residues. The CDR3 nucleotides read TGTGCCAGTAGTACCGGACAGGCCACGAACACTGAAGCTTTCTTT. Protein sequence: CASSTGQATNTEAFF.

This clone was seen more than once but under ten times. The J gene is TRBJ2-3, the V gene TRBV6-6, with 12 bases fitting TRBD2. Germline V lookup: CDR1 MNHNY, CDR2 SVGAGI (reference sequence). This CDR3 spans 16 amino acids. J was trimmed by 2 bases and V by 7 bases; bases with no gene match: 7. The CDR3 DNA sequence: TGTGCCAGCACCCTGGGACTAGCGGGTTACACAGATACGCAGTATTTT. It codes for CASTLGLAGYTDTQYF.

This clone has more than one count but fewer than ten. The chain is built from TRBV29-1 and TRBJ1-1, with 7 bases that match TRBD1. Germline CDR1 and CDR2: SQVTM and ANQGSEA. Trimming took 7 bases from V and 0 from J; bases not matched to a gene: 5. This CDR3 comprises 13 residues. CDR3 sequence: CSAEGGMNTEAFF. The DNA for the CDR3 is TGCAGCGCGGAAGGGGGCATGAACACTGAAGCTTTCTTT.

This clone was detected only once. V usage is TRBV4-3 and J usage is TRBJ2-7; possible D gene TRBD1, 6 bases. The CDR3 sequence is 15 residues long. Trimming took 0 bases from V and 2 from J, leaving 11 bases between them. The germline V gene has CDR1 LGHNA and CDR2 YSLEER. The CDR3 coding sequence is TGCGCCAGCAGCCAAGAATGGAGGACAGCCTACGAGCAGTACTTC. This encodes CASSQEWRTAYEQYF.

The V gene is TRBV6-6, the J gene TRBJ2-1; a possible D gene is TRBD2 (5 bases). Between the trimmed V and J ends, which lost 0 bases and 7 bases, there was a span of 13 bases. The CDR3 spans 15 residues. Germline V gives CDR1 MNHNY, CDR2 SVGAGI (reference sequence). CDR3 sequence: CASSYSVGSGNEQFF. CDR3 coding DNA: TGTGCCAGCAGTTACTCTGTGGGTTCGGGGAATGAGCAGTTCTTC.

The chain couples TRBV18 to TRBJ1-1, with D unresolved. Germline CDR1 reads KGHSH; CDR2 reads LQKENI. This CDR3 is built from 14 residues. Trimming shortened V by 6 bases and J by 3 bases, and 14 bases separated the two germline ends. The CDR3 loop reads CASSTYGSDTEAFF. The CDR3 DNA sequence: TGTGCCAGCTCTACCTACGGCAGCGACACTGAAGCTTTCTTT.

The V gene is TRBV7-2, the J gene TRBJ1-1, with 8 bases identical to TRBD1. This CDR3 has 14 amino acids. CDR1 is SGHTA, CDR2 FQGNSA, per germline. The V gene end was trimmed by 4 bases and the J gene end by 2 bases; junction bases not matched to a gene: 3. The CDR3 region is CASSSAGGNTEAFF. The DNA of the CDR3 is TGTGCCAGCAGCTCCGCAGGGGGCAACACTGAAGCTTTCTTT.